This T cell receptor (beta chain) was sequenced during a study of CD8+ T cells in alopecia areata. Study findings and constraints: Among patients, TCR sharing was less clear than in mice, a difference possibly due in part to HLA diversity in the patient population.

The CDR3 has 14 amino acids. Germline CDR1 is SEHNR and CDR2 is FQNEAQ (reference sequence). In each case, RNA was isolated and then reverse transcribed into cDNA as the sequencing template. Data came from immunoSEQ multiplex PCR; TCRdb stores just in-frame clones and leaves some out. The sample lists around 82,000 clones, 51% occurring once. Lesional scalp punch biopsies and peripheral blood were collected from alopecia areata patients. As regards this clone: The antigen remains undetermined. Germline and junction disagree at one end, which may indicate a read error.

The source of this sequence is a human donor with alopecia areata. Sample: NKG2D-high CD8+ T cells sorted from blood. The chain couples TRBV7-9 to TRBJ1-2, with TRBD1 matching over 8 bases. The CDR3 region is CASSSAHLDRDGAF. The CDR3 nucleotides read TGTGCCAGCAGCTCTGCGCACCTGGACAGGGATGGGGCCTTC.